These 21 T cell receptor beta chains originate from one sample sequenced in a study of cytomegalovirus exposure and HLA in healthy donors. The PCR was carried out with 60 Vbeta primers and 13 Jbeta primers. Clones were read by immunoSEQ multiplex PCR, and TCRdb kept only the in-frame ones, dropping some. The table lists roughly 180,000 clones, over 65% of them singletons, with about 4% in the top ten. What was sequenced was PBMCs. The receptors were gathered from a woman aged 55-69 years in good health and CMV-seropositive.

J is TRBJ2-1 and V is TRBV19; D is possibly TRBD1 (6 bases). Germline V gene data show CDR1 as LNHDA and CDR2 as SQIVND (reference sequence). Trimming took off 3 bases at V and 4 bases at J, with 10 bases between the two ends. The length of the CDR3 is 14 residues. The CDR3 loop reads CASSIQGKYNEQFF. CDR3 sequence (DNA): TGTGCCAGTAGTATCCAGGGGAAATACAATGAGCAGTTCTTC. The full variable domain, its missing parts supplied by reference TRBV19 and TRBJ2-1, is DGGITQSPKYLFRKEGQNVTLSCEQNLNHDAMYWYRQDPGQGLRLIYYSQIVNDFQKGDIAEGYSVSREKKESFPLTVTSAQKNPTAFYLCASSIQGKYNEQFFGPGTRLTVL.

V usage is TRBV7-9 and J usage is TRBJ1-4; D gene ambiguous. CDR1 is SEHNR and CDR2 is FQNEAQ in the germline V gene (reference sequence). V lost 2 bases, J lost 4 bases, and 8 bases lay in between. The CDR3 consists of 14 residues. The CDR3 sequence: CASSLTQINEKLFF. The CDR3 DNA sequence: TGTGCCAGCAGCTTAACACAGATTAATGAAAAACTGTTTTTT.

The chain carries TRBV5-6 and TRBJ2-7, with 9 bases fitting TRBD1. The CDR3 totals 13 residues. CDR1 is SGHDT and CDR2 is YYEEEE in the germline V gene. Trimming took 4 bases from V and 4 from J; bases not matched to a gene: 3. The CDR3 DNA is TGTGCCAGCAGCAGGGACAGGGCGTACGAGCAGTACTTC. Translating gives CASSRDRAYEQYF.

This clone was seen just once. The rearrangement uses TRBV6-5 and TRBJ1-3; tentative D call: TRBD1 (5 bases). V shed 8 bases and J shed 0 bases, with 11 bases lying between them. Per germline, CDR1 MNHEY and CDR2 SVGAGI. The CDR3 sequence is 14 residues long. CDR3 protein: CASRQISSGNTIYF. The CDR3 nucleotides read TGTGCCAGCCGACAGATAAGCTCTGGAAACACCATATATTTT.

The CDR3 coding sequence is TGTGCCAGCTCACCACCAAAGGGGGCTGGGACTGAAGCTTTCTTT. It encodes CASSPPKGAGTEAFF. The V call is TRBV18, the J call TRBJ1-1; 7 nucleotides match TRBD1. The V gene end was trimmed by 0 bases and the J gene end by 5 bases; junction bases not matched to a gene: 6. This CDR3 has 15 residues. Germline V gene lookup returns CDR1 KGHSH and CDR2 LQKENI.

V gene TRBV27 combines with J gene TRBJ2-3; 9 bases match TRBD1. Germline CDR1 is MNHEY and CDR2 is SMNVEV (reference sequence). The V gene end was trimmed by 5 bases and the J gene end by 2 bases; junction bases not matched to a gene: 8. The CDR3 covers 16 residues. The CDR3: CASSANTGGPTDTQYF. Here the CDR3 DNA reads TGTGCCAGCAGTGCGAACACAGGGGGCCCCACAGATACGCAGTATTTT.

The CDR3 DNA reads TGTGCCAGCGGCAGGAGGCGGGATACGCAGTATTTT. Its translation: CASGRRRDTQYF. The chain has TRBV2 and TRBJ2-3, with a weak D call TRBD2 (5 bases). CDR1 SNHLY and CDR2 FYNNEI come from the germline V gene. V lost 8 bases, J lost 6 bases, and 12 bases lay in between. This CDR3 spans 12 amino acids.

The chain recombines TRBV28 with TRBJ2-5; 13 nucleotides agree with TRBD2. J gave up 5 bases and V 5 bases, and 8 bases lay outside the gene matches. Germline-derived CDR1 and CDR2 are MDHEN and SYDVKM. The CDR3 loop spans 16 amino acids. The CDR3 spells CASSLRLAGGKETQYF. The CDR3 DNA reads as TGTGCCAGCAGTCTCAGACTAGCGGGAGGCAAGGAGACCCAGTACTTC.

The rearrangement uses TRBV2 and TRBJ1-1; 8 positions agree with TRBD1. The CDR3 extends over 14 amino acids. The V and J ends lost 6 bases and 0 bases, in that order; junction bases with no gene match: 3. In germline, CDR1 is SNHLY, CDR2 FYNNEI. The CDR3 DNA is TGTGCCAGCAGGGGACAGGTAATGAACACTGAAGCTTTCTTT. Protein sequence: CASRGQVMNTEAFF. The full variable domain, its missing parts supplied by reference TRBV2 and TRBJ1-1, is EPEVTQTPSHQVTQMGQEVILRCVPISNHLYFYWYRQILGQKVEFLVSFYNNEISEKSEIFDDQFSVERPDGSNFTLKIRSTKLEDSAMYFCASRGQVMNTEAFFGQGTRLTVV.

V gene TRBV2 combines with J gene TRBJ2-2; D may be TRBD1 (8 bases). Trimming removed 6 bases from V and 5 bases from J, with 19 bases in between. Germline lookup yields CDR1 SNHLY and CDR2 FYNNEI. CDR3 length equals 16 residues. CDR3 in DNA: TGTGCCAGCAGACTAACAGGGGGGGCTTGGACCGGGGAGCTGTTTTTT. Its protein product is CASRLTGGAWTGELFF.

The chain couples TRBV19 to TRBJ2-2; 10 bases align to TRBD2. CDR3 size: 17 residues. The germline V gene encodes CDR1 LNHDA and CDR2 SQIVND (reference sequence). V lost 7 bases and J lost 2; bases outside the gene matches: 10. CDR3 in DNA: TGTGCCAGTATGGGACTAGCGACCTCATCAAACACCGGGGAGCTGTTTTTT. Its translation is CASMGLATSSNTGELFF.

This clone was detected a few times. The chain uses TRBV5-1 and TRBJ2-7; D is ambiguous. The V gene's germline CDR1 is SGHRS and CDR2 YFSETQ. Deletions cut 0 bases from V and 3 bases from J, with 10 bases between. The CDR3 is 14 residues long. Here the CDR3 reads CASSLDYGYYEQYF. CDR3 coding DNA: TGCGCCAGCAGCTTGGACTACGGATACTACGAGCAGTACTTC.

V gene TRBV19 combines with J gene TRBJ1-2; tentative D call: TRBD1 (5 bases). The CDR3 spans 15 residues. From germline, CDR1 is LNHDA and CDR2 SQIVND (reference sequence). V was shortened by 6 bases and J by 4 bases, with 18 bases between the two germline ends. The CDR3 protein is CASRRSTELFYGYTF. The CDR3 DNA sequence: TGTGCCAGTAGGCGGTCGACAGAACTTTTCTATGGCTACACCTTC.

CDR3 DNA: TGTGCCAGCAGTTTCCGGTCCGGAAACACCATATATTTT. Its protein product is CASSFRSGNTIYF. V usage is TRBV28 and J usage is TRBJ1-3; D is undetermined. CDR1 and CDR2 (germline): MDHEN, SYDVKM. The ends were cut back, 3 bases at V and 4 bases at J, with 7 bases in the middle. The length of the CDR3 is 13 residues.

The table lists this clone with a few counts. The chain recombines TRBV5-1 with TRBJ1-1; 8 bases agree with TRBD1. Germline lookup yields CDR1 SGHRS and CDR2 YFSETQ. The CDR3 extends over 17 amino acids. The J segment lost 3 bases and the V segment lost 4 bases, leaving 14 bases of the junction unmatched. This CDR3 reads CASSPLWQGAGDTEAFF. The CDR3 bases are TGCGCCAGCAGCCCACTATGGCAGGGGGCGGGGGACACTGAAGCTTTCTTT.

J is TRBJ2-5 and V is TRBV7-2, with D possibly matching TRBD1 (6 bases). Trimming stripped 2 bases from V and 3 bases from J, with 10 bases between. CDR3 size: 14 residues. Looked up from germline, CDR1 is SGHTA and CDR2 is FQGNSA. The CDR3 nucleotides read TGTGCCAGCAGCTTATTTGGACAGAAAGAGACCCAGTACTTC. This codes for CASSLFGQKETQYF. Full variable domain (outside the CDR3, taken from reference TRBV7-2 and TRBJ2-5): GAGVSQSPSNKVTEKGKDVELRCDPISGHTALYWYRQSLGQGLEFLIYFQGNSAPDKSGLPSDRFSAERTGGSVSTLTIQRTQQEDSAVYLCASSLFGQKETQYFGPGTRLLVL.

The chain combines TRBV19 with TRBJ1-5; TRBD1 matches 8 bases. The J segment lost 7 bases and the V segment lost 6 bases, leaving 8 bases of the junction unmatched. The CDR3 runs 14 residues. Per germline, CDR1 LNHDA and CDR2 SQIVND (reference sequence). Here the CDR3 reads CASRTSQGAQPQHF. DNA for the CDR3: TGTGCCAGTAGAACCTCGCAGGGGGCCCAGCCCCAGCATTTT.

V gene TRBV28 combines with J gene TRBJ2-1; perhaps TRBD2 as D (7 bases). Trimming took 7 bases from V and 5 from J, leaving 18 bases between them. The CDR3 runs to 15 residues. Germline loops: CDR1 MDHEN, CDR2 SYDVKM. DNA for the CDR3: TGTGCCAGCACCAAGACTCTCGGGGGGCACAATGAGCAGTTCTTC. This codes for CASTKTLGGHNEQFF.

The chain has TRBV30 and TRBJ1-6; D gene ambiguous. This CDR3 spans 13 amino acids. The V gene's germline CDR1 is GTSNPN and CDR2 SVGIG (reference sequence). Between the trimmed V and J ends, which lost 4 bases and 3 bases, there was a span of 7 bases. The CDR3 region has the DNA TGTGCCTGGACCATAGACTATAATTCACCCCTCCACTTT. Encoded protein: CAWTIDYNSPLHF.

The V gene is TRBV2, the J gene TRBJ2-3; TRBD2 matches at 11 bases. The CDR3 length is 15 residues. V shed 4 bases, J shed 5 bases, and the junction held 5 bases outside the gene matches. Germline V gene sequence: CDR1 SNHLY, CDR2 FYNNEI. Here the CDR3 reads CASSALAGGLDTQYF. The CDR3 coding sequence is TGTGCCAGCAGTGCTCTAGCGGGGGGTTTAGATACGCAGTATTTT.

CDR3 DNA sequence: TGTGCCAGCTCGGGGGAACAGACGAATCAGCCCCAGCATTTT. Encoded protein: CASSGEQTNQPQHF. This chain connects TRBV2 to TRBJ1-5; possibly TRBD1 for D (5 bases). The V gene's germline CDR1 is SNHLY and CDR2 FYNNEI. Trimming took 8 bases from V and 4 from J, leaving 15 bases between them. The CDR3 runs 14 residues.